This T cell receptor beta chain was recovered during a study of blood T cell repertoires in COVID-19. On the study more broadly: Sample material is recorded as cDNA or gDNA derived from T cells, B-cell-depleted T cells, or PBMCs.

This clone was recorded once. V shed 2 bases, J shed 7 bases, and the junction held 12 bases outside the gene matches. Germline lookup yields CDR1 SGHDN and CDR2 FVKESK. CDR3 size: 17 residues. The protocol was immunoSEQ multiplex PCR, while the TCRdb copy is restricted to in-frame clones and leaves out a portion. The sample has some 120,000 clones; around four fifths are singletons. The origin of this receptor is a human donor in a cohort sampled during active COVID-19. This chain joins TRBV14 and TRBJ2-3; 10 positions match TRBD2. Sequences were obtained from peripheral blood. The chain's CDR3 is CASSQRTQRGGTYTQYF. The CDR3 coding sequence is TGTGCCAGCAGCCAACGTACACAGCGGGGGGGCACTTATACGCAGTATTTT.